The T cell receptor beta chain under discussion was sequenced for a study of molecular identifiers for immune sequencing clone quantification. Findings of the study overall: Highly expanded clone sizes could be underestimated through barcode sharing by identical TCR molecules. Spiked Jurkat TCR RNA equivalent to one cell reportedly surfaced among about 1 million naive cells.

Naive CD8 T cells were picked out by sorting for CD8+CD4-CCR7+CD45RA+. V was cut by 2 bases and J by 8 bases, with 16 bases left in between. The CDR3 runs 15 residues. Germline V gives CDR1 DFQATT, CDR2 SNEGSKA (reference sequence). This clonotype was seen ten or more times. The target antigen is unknown. From the PCR reads, TCRdb called clonotypes with MiXCR, one entry per CDR3 protein. The table lists over 550,000 distinct CDR3 sequences, over 25% of them singletons, with about 0.8% in the top ten. What was sequenced was naive CD8+ T cells from blood, with Jurkat cell RNA spiked in. Subset specified: FACS-sorted CD8+CD4-CCR7+CD45RA+ naive T cells. This clonotype originated in a human donor in good health. Some libraries in this study had Jurkat cell RNA spiked in. The J gene is TRBJ1-6, the V gene TRBV20-1, with D perhaps matching TRBD1 (6 bases). The CDR3 sequence: CSARPTTGLDSPLHF. The CDR3 nucleotides are TGCAGTGCTAGACCTACCACAGGGTTGGATTCACCCCTCCACTTT.